These 30 T cell receptor beta chains were all obtained from the same sample, sequenced in a study of chemoradiotherapy in HPV16-positive cancers. Here immunoSEQ multiplex PCR was the method, and the copy in TCRdb shows in-frame clones only, minus some. The sample has several thousand clones; 70% to 75% are singletons. Sequences were derived from tumor tissue, sampled from a patient who underwent chemoradiotherapy. These receptors originate from a human donor with HPV-associated anogenital cancer.

This chain joins TRBV10-3 and TRBJ2-1; D unresolved. The CDR3 loop spans 12 amino acids. V was shortened by 0 bases and J by 8 bases, with 5 bases between the two germline ends. Per the germline V gene, CDR1 is ENHRY and CDR2 is SYGVKD. The CDR3 DNA follows: TGTGCCATCAGTGAGTCGAAATATGAGCAGTTCTTC. It codes for CAISESKYEQFF.

This clone appeared a single time. The chain has TRBV6-5 and TRBJ2-7, with TRBD2 matching 9 bases. The CDR3 covers 16 residues. The ends lost 0 bases at V and 7 bases at J; junction bases unmatched: 10. In germline, CDR1 is MNHEY, CDR2 SVGAGI. As DNA, the CDR3 is TGTGCCAGCAGTTACTCGATCCTAGCGGGGTCTAGGGAGCAGTACTTC. Translated: CASSYSILAGSREQYF.

The J gene is TRBJ1-2, the V gene TRBV6-5; D gene ambiguous. CDR3 size: 16 residues. Trimming cost V 2 bases and J 4 bases, with 17 bases left between them. Germline-derived CDR1 and CDR2 are MNHEY and SVGAGI. The CDR3 region is CASSYVFRPSAYGYTF. In DNA form, the CDR3 reads TGTGCCAGCAGTTACGTTTTCCGGCCATCCGCCTATGGCTACACCTTC.

The sample holds a few counts of this clone. The chain links TRBV5-1 to TRBJ2-1; 10 positions agree with TRBD2. This CDR3 is built from 16 residues. With V trimmed by 4 bases and J by 3 bases, 7 bases remained unmatched. Per the germline V gene, CDR1 is SGHRS and CDR2 is YFSETQ. The CDR3 loop reads CASSRLAGAGYNEQFF. In DNA, the CDR3 is TGCGCCAGCAGCAGGCTAGCGGGAGCGGGCTACAATGAGCAGTTCTTC.

The V and J genes are TRBV7-9 and TRBJ2-1, with D possibly being TRBD1 (6 bases). CDR3 length: 15 residues. Germline CDR1 and CDR2: SEHNR and FQNEAQ (reference sequence). V was clipped by 3 bases and J by 4 bases, with 13 bases between them. This CDR3 is CASSFYQGQYNEQFF. Here the CDR3 DNA reads TGTGCCAGCAGCTTTTACCAGGGACAATACAATGAGCAGTTCTTC.

The rearrangement links TRBV5-6 to TRBJ1-1, with D possibly TRBD1 on 5 matching bases. Trimming removed 0 bases from V and 1 base from J, with 13 bases in between. The CDR3 is 16 amino acids. Germline CDR1 SGHDT, CDR2 YYEEEE. CDR3 in amino acids: CASSLGAGLGNTEAFF. CDR3 bases: TGTGCCAGCAGCTTGGGGGCAGGGTTGGGGAACACTGAAGCTTTCTTT.

The rearrangement uses TRBV4-2 and TRBJ1-2, with 7 bases identical to TRBD1. Trimming at V came to 0 bases and at J to 3 bases, leaving 4 bases not matched to a gene. The CDR3 runs to 15 residues. CDR1 and CDR2 from the germline V gene are LGHNA and YNFKEQ. The CDR3 loop is CASSQEATGDYGYTF. In DNA, the CDR3 is TGTGCCAGCAGCCAAGAAGCCACAGGGGACTATGGCTACACCTTC.

The CDR3 region has the DNA TGTGCCAGCAGTGAACCCTCCCCCGTGGGCACCATATATTTT. Its protein product is CASSEPSPVGTIYF. This sequence joins TRBV6-1 and TRBJ1-3; D is undetermined. The V end lost 2 bases, the J end lost 9 bases, and 14 bases lay between the germline ends. The CDR3 length is 14 residues. Germline V gene data show CDR1 as MNHNS and CDR2 as SASEGT.

The chain is built from TRBV19 and TRBJ1-5; TRBD1 matches 7 bases. This CDR3 comprises 13 residues. After removal of 9 bases from V and 3 bases from J, the junction contained 5 bases not matched to a gene. CDR1 and CDR2 from the germline V gene are LNHDA and SQIVND (reference sequence). In DNA form, the CDR3 reads TGTGCCAGCGGACAGGCCATCAATCAGCCCCAGCATTTT. Protein sequence: CASGQAINQPQHF.

This chain connects TRBV11-1 to TRBJ1-6; D is possibly TRBD1 (6 bases). The CDR3 is 15 amino acids. V was shortened by 3 bases and J by 7 bases, with 13 bases between the two germline ends. Germline V lookup: CDR1 SGHAT, CDR2 FQDESV (reference sequence). The CDR3 bases are TGTGCCAGCAGCTTTTCAGGGGACGCCAATTCACCCCTCCACTTT. Residues: CASSFSGDANSPLHF.

The chain has TRBV9 and TRBJ2-1; 8 nucleotides agree with TRBD2. V shed 5 bases and J 6 bases; nucleotides not matched to a gene: 13. Germline V gene sequence: CDR1 SGDLS, CDR2 YYNGEE. The CDR3 consists of 16 residues. The CDR3 coding sequence is TGTGCCAGCAGTACCAGGAGCGGGAGCTGGGGCAATGAGCAGTTCTTC. Translating gives CASSTRSGSWGNEQFF.

Here the CDR3 DNA reads TGTGCCAGCTCACCACGGTCGGATGAGCAGTTCTTC. Its translation is CASSPRSDEQFF. The rearrangement joins TRBV18 to TRBJ2-1; D ambiguous. V dropped 1 base and J dropped 8 bases, with 6 bases sitting between them. Per the germline V gene, CDR1 is KGHSH and CDR2 is LQKENI. The CDR3 extends over 12 amino acids.

This clone is labeled large. This rearrangement joins TRBV2 to TRBJ1-5; TRBD1 might be the D (5 bases). The V and J ends lost 9 bases and 1 base respectively, with 10 bases between them. The CDR3 has 13 residues. Germline values: CDR1 SNHLY, CDR2 FYNNEI. The CDR3 DNA reads TGTGCCAGGGGGCTTGGGAGCAATCAGCCCCAGCATTTT. Translated: CARGLGSNQPQHF.

The chain links TRBV11-1 to TRBJ2-3, with 8 bases matching TRBD2. Germline CDR1 and CDR2: SGHAT and FQDESV (reference sequence). The CDR3 is 15 residues long. V was clipped by 3 bases and J by 1 base; unmatched bases: 3. The CDR3 loop reads CASSFLAGRTDTQYF. CDR3 coding DNA: TGTGCCAGCAGCTTTTTAGCGGGGCGCACAGATACGCAGTATTTT.

This clone showed up just once. The gene calls are TRBV2 and TRBJ2-3; TRBD2 aligns across 7 bases. The J segment lost 2 bases and the V segment lost 7 bases, leaving 24 bases of the junction unmatched. The CDR3 extends over 20 amino acids. The germline gives CDR1 SNHLY, CDR2 FYNNEI. The CDR3 DNA is TGTGCCAGCATATGGTCCCGGGTGGTGGCGGGAGATCCTCACACAGATACGCAGTATTTT. Translation gives CASIWSRVVAGDPHTDTQYF.

V usage is TRBV6-1 and J usage is TRBJ2-3, with TRBD1 as a possible D gene (5 bases). Trimming left V 7 bases short and J 0 bases short, with 14 bases between. The CDR3 is 15 amino acids. CDR1 and CDR2 (germline): MNHNS, SASEGT. The DNA for the CDR3 is TGTGCCAGCATCGCCGGGCAGGGAAGCACAGATACGCAGTATTTT. Amino acids: CASIAGQGSTDTQYF.

This clone was found a few times. The genes are TRBV5-1 and TRBJ2-3; TRBD2 agrees at 15 bases. From germline, CDR1 is SGHRS and CDR2 YFSETQ. There are 15 residues in the CDR3. The V gene end was trimmed by 4 bases and the J gene end by 4 bases; junction bases not matched to a gene: 1. CDR3 in DNA: TGCGCCAGCAGCCGGACTAGCGGGAGGGCAGATACGCAGTATTTT. The encoded protein is CASSRTSGRADTQYF.

This rearrangement joins TRBV4-1 to TRBJ1-1; TRBD1 agrees at 7 bases. The V and J ends lost 1 base and 4 bases, in that order; junction bases with no gene match: 15. This CDR3 is built from 18 residues. Germline CDR1 and CDR2: MGHRA and YSYEKL. This CDR3 reads CASSQAQGGGGWGTEAFF. The DNA for the CDR3 is TGCGCCAGCAGCCAAGCCCAAGGGGGCGGAGGTTGGGGCACTGAAGCTTTCTTT.

The chain combines TRBV30 with TRBJ2-3; D may correspond to TRBD1 or TRBD2 (5 bases each). The CDR3 sequence is 14 residues long. The ends were cut back, 4 bases at V and 0 bases at J, with 11 bases in the middle. Looked up from germline, CDR1 is GTSNPN and CDR2 is SVGIG (reference sequence). This chain's CDR3 is CAWTGTASTDTQYF. The CDR3 DNA follows: TGTGCCTGGACCGGGACGGCTAGCACAGATACGCAGTATTTT.

The gene calls are TRBV5-1 and TRBJ2-4, with D possibly called TRBD1 or TRBD2 (5 bases each). Looked up from germline, CDR1 is SGHRS and CDR2 is YFSETQ. Deletions cut 0 bases from V and 7 bases from J, with 11 bases between. The CDR3 covers 14 residues. CDR3 bases: TGCGCCAGCAGCTTGGCCTTGGGGGTGAACATTCAGTACTTC. Translating it yields CASSLALGVNIQYF. Full variable domain (remainder filled in from reference TRBV5-1 and TRBJ2-4): KAGVTQTPRYLIKTRGQQVTLSCSPISGHRSVSWYQQTPGQGLQFLFEYFSETQRNKGNFPGRFSGRQFSNSRSEMNVSTLELGDSALYLCASSLALGVNIQYFGAGTRLSVL.

In its sample, this clone was seen a few times. This chain connects TRBV2 to TRBJ1-5; D perhaps matches TRBD1 (6 bases). The CDR3 totals 14 residues. Germline loops: CDR1 SNHLY, CDR2 FYNNEI. With 6 bases removed from V and 3 bases from J, the gap between germline ends came to 12 bases. The CDR3 DNA is TGTGCCAGCAGACCGGGACATGCCAATCAGCCCCAGCATTTT. Translation gives CASRPGHANQPQHF. Variable domain in full (rest from reference TRBV2 and TRBJ1-5): EPEVTQTPSHQVTQMGQEVILRCVPISNHLYFYWYRQILGQKVEFLVSFYNNEISEKSEIFDDQFSVERPDGSNFTLKIRSTKLEDSAMYFCASRPGHANQPQHFGDGTRLSIL.

The chain uses TRBV27 and TRBJ1-2, with D possibly matching TRBD1 (5 bases). Germline V gene lookup returns CDR1 MNHEY and CDR2 SMNVEV (reference sequence). This CDR3 has 14 amino acids. V lost 0 bases, J lost 4 bases, and 9 bases lay in between. CDR3 amino acids: CASSLSGRIYGYTF. DNA of the CDR3: TGTGCCAGCAGTTTATCGGGACGGATCTATGGCTACACCTTC.

This clone was counted once. J is TRBJ2-1 and V is TRBV21-1; TRBD2, the table's D call, was not compared with the DNA. TRBV21-1 is an annotated pseudogene. The CDR3 has 14 amino acids. CDR3 sequence: CASQAGGPYNEQFF. CDR3 nucleotide sequence: TGTGCCAGTCAGGCGGGAGGCCCCTACAATGAGCAGTTCTTC.

This clone was counted a few times. This chain connects TRBV4-1 to TRBJ2-4; D uncertain. Looked up from germline, CDR1 is MGHRA and CDR2 is YSYEKL. The CDR3 loop spans 16 amino acids. Trimming took 0 bases from V and 8 from J, leaving 17 bases between them. This CDR3 reads CASSQEKEGQLYIQYF. CDR3 in DNA: TGCGCCAGCAGCCAAGAAAAGGAAGGCCAACTGTACATTCAGTACTTC.

The chain links TRBV11-2 to TRBJ2-7; D remains ambiguous. V lost 0 bases to trimming and J lost 2 bases, with 5 bases between them. The germline V gene has CDR1 SGHAT and CDR2 FQNNGV. This CDR3 has 13 residues. The chain's CDR3 is CASSLDGPYEQYF. The CDR3 nucleotides read TGTGCCAGCAGCTTAGATGGGCCCTACGAGCAGTACTTC.

Written as DNA, the CDR3 is TGTGCCAGCACCTCCCTGGGGGGAGCCAAAAACATTCAGTACTTC. Its translation is CASTSLGGAKNIQYF. J is TRBJ2-4 and V is TRBV28, with D possibly matching TRBD2 (6 bases). Trimming shortened V by 7 bases and J by 0 bases, and 13 bases separated the two germline ends. The V gene's germline CDR1 is MDHEN and CDR2 SYDVKM. This CDR3 comprises 15 residues.

The CDR3 reads CASREQGASGNTIYF. In DNA form, the CDR3 reads TGCGCCAGCAGAGAACAGGGGGCCTCTGGAAACACCATATATTTT. The chain recombines TRBV10-2 with TRBJ1-3; 9 bases line up with TRBD1. This CDR3 is built from 15 residues. Germline V gene data show CDR1 as WSHSY and CDR2 as SAAADI. The J segment lost 0 bases and the V segment lost 6 bases, leaving 3 bases of the junction unmatched.

V is TRBV9 and J is TRBJ2-2; D may correspond to TRBD1 or TRBD2 (5 bases each). Trimming pared 3 bases from V and 2 bases from J, leaving 17 bases between. CDR3 length: 17 amino acids. In germline, CDR1 is SGDLS, CDR2 YYNGEE. In DNA form, the CDR3 reads TGTGCCAGCAGCGCCCCAGGGTTTCGGGACAACACCGGGGAGCTGTTTTTT. It yields the protein CASSAPGFRDNTGELFF. The full variable domain, rest sourced from reference TRBV9 and TRBJ2-2, is DSGVTQTPKHLITATGQRVTLRCSPRSGDLSVYWYQQSLDQGLQFLIQYYNGEERAKGNILERFSAQQFPDLHSELNLSSLELGDSALYFCASSAPGFRDNTGELFFGEGSRLTVL.

This clone is judged large. The gene calls are TRBV11-2 and TRBJ1-1, with 9 bases that match TRBD1. The V gene end was trimmed by 4 bases and the J gene end by 3 bases; junction bases not matched to a gene: 3. This CDR3 has 14 residues. Germline assignment: CDR1 SGHAT and CDR2 FQNNGV. The CDR3 reads CASSSGQGYTEAFF. The CDR3 bases are TGTGCCAGCAGCTCCGGACAGGGGTACACTGAAGCTTTCTTT.

J is TRBJ2-5 and V is TRBV5-6; possibly TRBD1 for D (6 bases). Germline values: CDR1 SGHDT, CDR2 YYEEEE. V was pared by 4 bases and J by 1 base, with 14 bases between. This CDR3 spans 15 amino acids. CDR3 in amino acids: CASSLRTAGQETQYF. The CDR3, as DNA: TGTGCCAGCAGCCTTAGGACAGCAGGCCAAGAGACCCAGTACTTC.